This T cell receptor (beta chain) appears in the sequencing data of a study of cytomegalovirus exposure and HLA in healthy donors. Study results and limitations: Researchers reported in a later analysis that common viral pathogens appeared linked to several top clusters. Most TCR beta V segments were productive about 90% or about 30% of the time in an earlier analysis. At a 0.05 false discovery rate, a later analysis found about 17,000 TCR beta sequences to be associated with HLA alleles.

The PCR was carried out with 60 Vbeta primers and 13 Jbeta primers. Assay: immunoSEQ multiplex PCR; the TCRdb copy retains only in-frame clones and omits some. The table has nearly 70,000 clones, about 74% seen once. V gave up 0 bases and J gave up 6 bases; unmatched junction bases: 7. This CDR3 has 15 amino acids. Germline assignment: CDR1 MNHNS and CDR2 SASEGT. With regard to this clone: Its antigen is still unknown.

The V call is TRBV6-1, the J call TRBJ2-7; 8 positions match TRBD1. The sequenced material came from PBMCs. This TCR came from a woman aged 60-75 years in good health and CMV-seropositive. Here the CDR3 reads CASSEAPTGAFEQYF. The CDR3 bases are TGTGCCAGCAGTGAAGCGCCGACAGGGGCGTTCGAGCAGTACTTC.